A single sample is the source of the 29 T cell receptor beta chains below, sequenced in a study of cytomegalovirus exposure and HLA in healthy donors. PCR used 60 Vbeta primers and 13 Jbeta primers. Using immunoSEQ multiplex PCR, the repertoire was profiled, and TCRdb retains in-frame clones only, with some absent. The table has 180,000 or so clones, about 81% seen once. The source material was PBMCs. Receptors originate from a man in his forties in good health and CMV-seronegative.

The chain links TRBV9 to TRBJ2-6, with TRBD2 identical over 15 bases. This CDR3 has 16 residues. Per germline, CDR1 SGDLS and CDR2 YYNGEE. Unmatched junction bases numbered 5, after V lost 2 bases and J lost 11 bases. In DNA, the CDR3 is TGTGCCAGCAGCGTGGGACTAGCGGGGGGTGGCCACGTCCTGACTTTC. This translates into CASSVGLAGGGHVLTF. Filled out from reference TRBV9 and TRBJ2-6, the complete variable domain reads DSGVTQTPKHLITATGQRVTLRCSPRSGDLSVYWYQQSLDQGLQFLIQYYNGEERAKGNILERFSAQQFPDLHSELNLSSLELGDSALYFCASSVGLAGGGHVLTFGAGSRLTVL.

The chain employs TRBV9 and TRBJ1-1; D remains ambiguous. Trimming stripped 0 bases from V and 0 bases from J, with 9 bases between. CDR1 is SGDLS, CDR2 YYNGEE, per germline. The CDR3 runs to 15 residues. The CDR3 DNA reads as TGTGCCAGCAGCGTAGGCGAGTCCATGAACACTGAAGCTTTCTTT. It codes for CASSVGESMNTEAFF.

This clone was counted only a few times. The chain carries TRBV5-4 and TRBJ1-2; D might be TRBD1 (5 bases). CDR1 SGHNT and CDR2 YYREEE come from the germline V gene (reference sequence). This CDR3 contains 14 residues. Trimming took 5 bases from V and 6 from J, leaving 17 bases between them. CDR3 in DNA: TGTGCCAGCAGTCCAGCCTCAGGGCTAGATGGCTACACCTTC. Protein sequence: CASSPASGLDGYTF.

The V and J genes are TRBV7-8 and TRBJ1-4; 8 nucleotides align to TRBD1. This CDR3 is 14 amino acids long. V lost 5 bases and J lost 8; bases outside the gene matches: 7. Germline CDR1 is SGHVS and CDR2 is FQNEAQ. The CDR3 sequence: CASSIDRGEEKLFF. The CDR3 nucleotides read TGTGCCAGCAGCATAGACAGGGGAGAGGAAAAACTGTTTTTT.

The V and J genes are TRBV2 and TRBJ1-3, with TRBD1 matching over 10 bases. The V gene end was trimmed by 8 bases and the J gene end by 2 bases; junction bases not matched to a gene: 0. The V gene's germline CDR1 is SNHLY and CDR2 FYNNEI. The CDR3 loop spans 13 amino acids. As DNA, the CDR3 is TGTGCCAGCGGACAGGGGGCTGGAAACACCATATATTTT. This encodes CASGQGAGNTIYF.

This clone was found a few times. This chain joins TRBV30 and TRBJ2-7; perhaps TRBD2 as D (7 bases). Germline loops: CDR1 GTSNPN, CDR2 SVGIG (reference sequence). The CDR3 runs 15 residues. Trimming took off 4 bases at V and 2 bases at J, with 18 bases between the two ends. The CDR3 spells CAWTLFGGRTYEQYF. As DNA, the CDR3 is TGTGCCTGGACCCTCTTCGGGGGGCGCACCTACGAGCAGTACTTC.

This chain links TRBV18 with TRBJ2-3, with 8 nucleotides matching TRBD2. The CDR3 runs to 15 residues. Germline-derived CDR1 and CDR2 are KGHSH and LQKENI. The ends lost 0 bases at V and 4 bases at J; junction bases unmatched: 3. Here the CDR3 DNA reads TGTGCCAGCTCACCACCGCCGGGAGGGGCAGATACGCAGTATTTT. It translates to CASSPPPGGADTQYF.

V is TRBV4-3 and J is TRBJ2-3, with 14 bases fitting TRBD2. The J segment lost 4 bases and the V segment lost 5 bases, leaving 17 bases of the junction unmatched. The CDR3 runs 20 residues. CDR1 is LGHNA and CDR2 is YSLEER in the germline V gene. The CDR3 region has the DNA TGCGCCAGCAGCGACGGGACTAGCGGGAGCTCGGGGGTTCGCCCAGATACGCAGTATTTT. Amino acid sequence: CASSDGTSGSSGVRPDTQYF.

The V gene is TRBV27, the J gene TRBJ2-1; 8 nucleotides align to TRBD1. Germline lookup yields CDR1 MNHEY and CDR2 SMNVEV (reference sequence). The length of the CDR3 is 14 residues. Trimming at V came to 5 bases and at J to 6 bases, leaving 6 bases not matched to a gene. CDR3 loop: CASSQGAEGNEQFF. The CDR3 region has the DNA TGTGCCAGCAGTCAGGGGGCGGAGGGCAATGAGCAGTTCTTC.

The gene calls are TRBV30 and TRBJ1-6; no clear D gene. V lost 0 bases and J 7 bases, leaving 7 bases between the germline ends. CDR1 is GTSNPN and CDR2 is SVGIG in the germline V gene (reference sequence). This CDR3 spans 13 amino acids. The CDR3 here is CAWSVQPNSPLHF. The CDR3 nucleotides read TGTGCCTGGAGTGTACAGCCCAATTCACCCCTCCACTTT.

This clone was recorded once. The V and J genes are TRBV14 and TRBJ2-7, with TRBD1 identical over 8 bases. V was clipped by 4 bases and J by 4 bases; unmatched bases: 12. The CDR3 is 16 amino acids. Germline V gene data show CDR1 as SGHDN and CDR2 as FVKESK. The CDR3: CASSRHDRGPSYEQYF. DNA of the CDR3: TGTGCCAGCAGCCGACACGACAGGGGACCCAGTTACGAGCAGTACTTC. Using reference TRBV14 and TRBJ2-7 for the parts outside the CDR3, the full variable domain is EAGVTQFPSHSVIEKGQTVTLRCDPISGHDNLYWYRRVMGKEIKFLLHFVKESKQDESGMPNNRFLAERTGGTYSTLKVQPAELEDSGVYFCASSRHDRGPSYEQYFGPGTRLTVT.

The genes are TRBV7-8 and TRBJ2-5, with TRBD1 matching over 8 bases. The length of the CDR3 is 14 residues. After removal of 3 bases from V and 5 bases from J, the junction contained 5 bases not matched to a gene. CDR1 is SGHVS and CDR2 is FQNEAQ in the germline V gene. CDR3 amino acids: CASSLAGGFETQYF. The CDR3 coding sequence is TGTGCCAGCAGCTTGGCAGGGGGCTTTGAGACCCAGTACTTC.

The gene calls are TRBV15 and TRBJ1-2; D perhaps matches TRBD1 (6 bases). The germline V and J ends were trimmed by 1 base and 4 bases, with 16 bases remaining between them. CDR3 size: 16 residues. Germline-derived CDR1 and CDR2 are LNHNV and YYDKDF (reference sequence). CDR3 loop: CATSRGNSNRVYGYTF. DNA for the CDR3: TGTGCCACCAGCAGAGGAAATAGTAACAGGGTCTATGGCTACACCTTC. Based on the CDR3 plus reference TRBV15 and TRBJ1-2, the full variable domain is DAMVIQNPRYQVTQFGKPVTLSCSQTLNHNVMYWYQQKSSQAPKLLFHYYDKDFNNEADTPDNFQSRRPNTSFCFLDIRSPGLGDTAMYLCATSRGNSNRVYGYTFGSGTRLTVV.

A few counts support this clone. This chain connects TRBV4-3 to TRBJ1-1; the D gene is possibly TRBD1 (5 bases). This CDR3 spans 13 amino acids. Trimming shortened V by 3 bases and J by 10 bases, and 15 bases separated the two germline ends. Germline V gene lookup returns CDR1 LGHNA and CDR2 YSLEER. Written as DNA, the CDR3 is TGCGCCAGCAGCCATGCCCAAGGGGATTCAGCTTTCTTT. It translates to CASSHAQGDSAFF.

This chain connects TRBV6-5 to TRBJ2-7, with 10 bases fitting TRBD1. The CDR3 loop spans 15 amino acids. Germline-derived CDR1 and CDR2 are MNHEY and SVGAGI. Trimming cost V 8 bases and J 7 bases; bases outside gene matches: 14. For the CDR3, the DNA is TGTGCCAGCCGCACTGCCGGGACAGGGGTAGTGGAGCAGTACTTC. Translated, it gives CASRTAGTGVVEQYF.

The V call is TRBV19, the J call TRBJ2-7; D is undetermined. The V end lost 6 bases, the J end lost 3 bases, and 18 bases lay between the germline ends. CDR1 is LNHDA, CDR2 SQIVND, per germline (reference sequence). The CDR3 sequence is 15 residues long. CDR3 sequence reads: CASSPVGGMYYEQYF. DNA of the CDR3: TGTGCCAGTAGCCCAGTCGGCGGCATGTACTACGAGCAGTACTTC.

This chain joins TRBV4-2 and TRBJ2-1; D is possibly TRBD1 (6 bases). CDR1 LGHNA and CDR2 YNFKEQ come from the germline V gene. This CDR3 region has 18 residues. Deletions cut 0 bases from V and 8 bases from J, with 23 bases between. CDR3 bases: TGTGCCAGCAGCCAAGATTGGAAGGTCCATGTACAGGGATATGAGCAGTTCTTC. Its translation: CASSQDWKVHVQGYEQFF.

The CDR3 loop reads CASSSQTSGGANEQFF. The DNA of the CDR3 is TGTGCCAGCAGTTCCCAGACTAGCGGGGGGGCGAATGAGCAGTTCTTC. The V call is TRBV6-6, the J call TRBJ2-1; TRBD2 matches 14 bases. Germline V lookup: CDR1 MNHNY, CDR2 SVGAGI (reference sequence). The CDR3 sequence is 16 residues long. J was trimmed by 7 bases and V by 4 bases; bases with no gene match: 6.

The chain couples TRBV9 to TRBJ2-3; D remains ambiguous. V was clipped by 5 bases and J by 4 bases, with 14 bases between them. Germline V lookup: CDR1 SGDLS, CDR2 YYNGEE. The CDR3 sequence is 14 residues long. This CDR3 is CASSAGSAADTQYF. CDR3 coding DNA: TGTGCCAGCAGTGCCGGGTCGGCGGCAGATACGCAGTATTTT.

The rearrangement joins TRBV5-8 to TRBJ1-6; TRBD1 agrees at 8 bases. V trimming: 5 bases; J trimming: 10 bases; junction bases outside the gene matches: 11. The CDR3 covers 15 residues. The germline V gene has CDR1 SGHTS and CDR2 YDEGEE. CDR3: CASSSTGGGRSPLHF. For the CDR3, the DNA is TGTGCCAGCAGTTCTACAGGGGGGGGACGGTCACCCCTCCACTTT.

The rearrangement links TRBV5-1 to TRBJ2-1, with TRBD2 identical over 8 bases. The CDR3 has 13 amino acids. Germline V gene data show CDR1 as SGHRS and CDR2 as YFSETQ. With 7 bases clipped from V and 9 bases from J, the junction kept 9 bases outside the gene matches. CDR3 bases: TGCGCCAGCGGCCTAATTACTAGCGGTGAGCAGTTCTTC. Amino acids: CASGLITSGEQFF.

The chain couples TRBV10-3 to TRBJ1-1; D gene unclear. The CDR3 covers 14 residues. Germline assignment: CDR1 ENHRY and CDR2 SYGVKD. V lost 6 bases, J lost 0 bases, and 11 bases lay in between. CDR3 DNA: TGTGCCATCAGGACGAGGTCAGTGAACACTGAAGCTTTCTTT. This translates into CAIRTRSVNTEAFF.

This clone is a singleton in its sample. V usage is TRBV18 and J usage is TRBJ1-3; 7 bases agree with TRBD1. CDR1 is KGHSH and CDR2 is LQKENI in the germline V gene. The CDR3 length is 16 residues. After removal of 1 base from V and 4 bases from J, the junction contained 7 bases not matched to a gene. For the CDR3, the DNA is TGTGCCAGCTCACCACAGATCGGGACAGCCGGAAACACCATATATTTT. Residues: CASSPQIGTAGNTIYF.

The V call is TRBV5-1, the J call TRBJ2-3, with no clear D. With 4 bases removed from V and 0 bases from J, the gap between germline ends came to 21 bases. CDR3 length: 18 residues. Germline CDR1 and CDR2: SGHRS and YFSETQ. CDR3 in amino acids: CASSPGSLPVGSTDTQYF. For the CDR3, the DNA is TGCGCCAGCAGCCCCGGGTCCTTACCCGTTGGGAGCACAGATACGCAGTATTTT.

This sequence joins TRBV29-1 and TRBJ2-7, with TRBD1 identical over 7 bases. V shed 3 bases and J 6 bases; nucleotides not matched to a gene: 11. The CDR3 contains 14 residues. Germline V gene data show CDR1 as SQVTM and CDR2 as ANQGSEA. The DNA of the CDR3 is TGCAGCGTTGAGCTAGACAGGGAGTTGGGCGAGCAGTACTTC. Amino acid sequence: CSVELDRELGEQYF.

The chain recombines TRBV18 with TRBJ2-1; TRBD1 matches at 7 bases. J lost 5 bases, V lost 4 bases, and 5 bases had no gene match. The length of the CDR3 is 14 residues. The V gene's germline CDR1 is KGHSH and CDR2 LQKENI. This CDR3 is CASSRDSDNNEQFF. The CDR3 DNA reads TGTGCCAGCTCACGGGACAGCGATAACAATGAGCAGTTCTTC.

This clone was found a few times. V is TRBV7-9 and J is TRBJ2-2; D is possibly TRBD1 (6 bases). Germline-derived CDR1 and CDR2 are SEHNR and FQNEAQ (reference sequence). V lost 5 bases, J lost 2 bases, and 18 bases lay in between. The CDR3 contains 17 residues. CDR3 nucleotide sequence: TGTGCCAGCAGCCCCCGACCCAGACAGGTCAACACCGGGGAGCTGTTTTTT. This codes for CASSPRPRQVNTGELFF.

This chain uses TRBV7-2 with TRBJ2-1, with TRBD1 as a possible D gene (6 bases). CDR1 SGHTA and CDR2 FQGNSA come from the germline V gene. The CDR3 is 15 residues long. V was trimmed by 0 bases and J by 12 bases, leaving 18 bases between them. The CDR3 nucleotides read TGTGCCAGCAGCTTAGCGCTTGGCAGCCCCAGGGGGCAGTTCTTC. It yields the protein CASSLALGSPRGQFF.

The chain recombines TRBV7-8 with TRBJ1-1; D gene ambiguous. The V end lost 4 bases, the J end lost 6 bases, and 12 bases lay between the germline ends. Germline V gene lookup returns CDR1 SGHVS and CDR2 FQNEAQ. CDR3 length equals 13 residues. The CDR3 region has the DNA TGTGCCAGCAGCTATGCCGGGTTTCCTGAAGCTTTCTTT. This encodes CASSYAGFPEAFF.